Presented here are 18 T cell receptor beta chains from one specimen sequenced in a study of T cell responses to AZD1222 COVID-19 vaccine. Method: immunoSEQ multiplex PCR; TCRdb's copy keeps in-frame clones and lacks some. The sample consists of approximately 170,000 clones, roughly nine tenths of them appearing once. Material: peripheral blood, obtained 28 days after the second AZD1222 dose. The receptors were sampled from an adult who received the AZD1222 COVID-19 vaccine.

V is TRBV5-1 and J is TRBJ1-1; no clear D. Germline values: CDR1 SGHRS, CDR2 YFSETQ. With 2 bases removed from V and 3 bases from J, the gap between germline ends came to 8 bases. The CDR3 consists of 13 residues. The CDR3 DNA reads as TGCGCCAGCAGCTTCTCAGTGTACACTGAAGCTTTCTTT. Its translation is CASSFSVYTEAFF.

This clone was detected a few times. The CDR3 ends on some other residue instead of the conserved phenylalanine or tryptophan, so this is likely a read error. No DNA is shown, since the ends of the CDR3 on it are uncertain; the CDR3 is the one TCRdb lists. V is TRBV10-3 and J is TRBJ2-7; the table names TRBD1, a call not compared with the DNA. Per the germline V gene, CDR1 is ENHRY and CDR2 is SYGVKD. The CDR3 length is 11 residues, termini included. CDR3 amino acids: CATSYRDRVLL.

The chain has TRBV28 and TRBJ1-2, with D hard to call. The CDR3 has 13 residues. CDR1 is MDHEN and CDR2 is SYDVKM in the germline V gene. V was cut by 3 bases and J by 5 bases, with 10 bases left in between. CDR3 residues: CASSLWVEYGYTF. The CDR3 nucleotides read TGTGCCAGCAGTTTGTGGGTTGAGTATGGCTACACCTTC.

The gene calls are TRBV19 and TRBJ1-1, with no clear D. The CDR3 consists of 14 residues. Germline V gene data show CDR1 as LNHDA and CDR2 as SQIVND (reference sequence). The V gene lost 8 bases and the J gene lost 1 base, with 14 bases spanning the gap. The CDR3 reads CASSPPIGNTEAFF. Written as DNA, the CDR3 is TGTGCCAGTTCCCCTCCAATCGGGAACACTGAAGCTTTCTTT.

CDR3 sequence: CASSVGPSGGPEFF. CDR3 DNA: TGTGCCAGCAGCGTAGGTCCTAGCGGGGGACCGGAGTTCTTC. The chain recombines TRBV9 with TRBJ2-1, with TRBD2 identical over 10 bases. Germline CDR1 is SGDLS and CDR2 is YYNGEE. The CDR3 spans 14 residues. V shed 0 bases, J shed 14 bases, and the junction held 8 bases outside the gene matches.

The rearrangement joins TRBV5-1 to TRBJ1-2; 9 bases align to TRBD1. Looked up from germline, CDR1 is SGHRS and CDR2 is YFSETQ. J lost 5 bases, V lost 3 bases, and 8 bases had no gene match. The CDR3 consists of 15 residues. The CDR3: CASSSTGGKGYGYTF. The DNA of the CDR3 is TGCGCCAGCAGCTCGACAGGGGGTAAAGGTTATGGCTACACCTTC.

This chain joins TRBV4-1 and TRBJ1-2; 10 bases line up with TRBD1. J was trimmed by 4 bases and V by 3 bases; bases with no gene match: 5. The CDR3 extends over 15 amino acids. The germline CDR1 and CDR2 sequences are MGHRA and YSYEKL. DNA of the CDR3: TGCGCCAGCAGCCACCCGACAGGGGGCGTCTATGGCTACACCTTC. Protein sequence: CASSHPTGGVYGYTF.

This clone has more than one count but fewer than ten. The V and J genes are TRBV7-9 and TRBJ2-7; no reliable D call. CDR1 is SEHNR, CDR2 FQNEAQ, per germline (reference sequence). The CDR3 runs 11 residues. The ends were cut back, 5 bases at V and 6 bases at J, with 8 bases in the middle. CDR3 DNA: TGTGCCAGCAGCCGGGCCACCGAGCAGTACTTC. Translating gives CASSRATEQYF.

This clone was detected only a few times. The chain uses TRBV7-2 and TRBJ1-2; the D is unclear. The CDR3 is made up of 16 amino acids. V gave up 6 bases and J gave up 5 bases, with 22 bases separating them. Germline CDR1 reads SGHTA; CDR2 reads FQGNSA. The CDR3 coding sequence is TGTGCCAGCAGGGGAGGGCCGTCAAAGGACCCTTATGGCTACACCTTC. Its protein product is CASRGGPSKDPYGYTF.

A single count supports this clone. The chain combines TRBV19 with TRBJ1-6; D uncertain. The CDR3 totals 12 residues. The ends were cut back, 3 bases at V and 6 bases at J, with 3 bases in the middle. CDR1 LNHDA and CDR2 SQIVND come from the germline V gene (reference sequence). CDR3 coding DNA: TGTGCCAGTAGTATGGGTAATTCACCCCTCCACTTT. Its translation is CASSMGNSPLHF. Drawing the rest from reference TRBV19 and TRBJ1-6, the complete variable domain is DGGITQSPKYLFRKEGQNVTLSCEQNLNHDAMYWYRQDPGQGLRLIYYSQIVNDFQKGDIAEGYSVSREKKESFPLTVTSAQKNPTAFYLCASSMGNSPLHFGNGTRLTVT.

This chain joins TRBV19 and TRBJ2-1; D tentatively reads TRBD1 or TRBD2 (6 bases each). The CDR3 length is 14 residues. Germline V CDR1 and CDR2: LNHDA, SQIVND (reference sequence). Trimming removed 3 bases at V and 6 bases at J, with 12 bases between. The CDR3 nucleotides read TGTGCCAGTAGTATGAGGGGGGCAGGCAATGAGCAGTTCTTC. Protein product: CASSMRGAGNEQFF.

This chain joins TRBV11-2 and TRBJ1-3; D unclear. The CDR3 length is 14 residues. The V end lost 4 bases, the J end lost 4 bases, and 11 bases lay between the germline ends. Germline CDR1 is SGHAT and CDR2 is FQNNGV. The CDR3 region is CASSSDLAGNTIYF. CDR3 in DNA: TGTGCCAGCAGCTCCGACTTGGCCGGAAACACCATATATTTT.

V usage is TRBV19 and J usage is TRBJ2-7; D is unclear. This CDR3 has 13 amino acids. V was clipped by 5 bases and J by 1 base, with 9 bases between them. Germline CDR1 reads LNHDA; CDR2 reads SQIVND (reference sequence). The CDR3 DNA is TGTGCCAGTAGTGCTCACAGATCCTACGAGCAGTACTTC. It codes for CASSAHRSYEQYF.

The V call is TRBV19, the J call TRBJ2-3; 12 bases line up with TRBD2. Germline V gene data show CDR1 as LNHDA and CDR2 as SQIVND (reference sequence). The CDR3 sequence is 15 residues long. V lost 9 bases, J lost 3 bases, and 7 bases stayed unmatched. The CDR3 reads CASSRTSGVTDTQYF. The CDR3, as DNA: TGTGCCAGCTCCCGGACTAGCGGGGTAACAGATACGCAGTATTTT.

This clone came up once. The J gene is TRBJ2-7, the V gene TRBV5-6; D perhaps matches TRBD2 (6 bases). The V gene lost 3 bases and the J gene lost 5 bases, with 12 bases spanning the gap. The CDR3 runs 13 residues. CDR1 and CDR2 from the germline V gene are SGHDT and YYEEEE. The CDR3 reads CASSYGTGDEQYF. CDR3 bases: TGTGCCAGCAGCTACGGGACGGGGGACGAGCAGTACTTC.

The chain has TRBV7-9 and TRBJ2-7, with TRBD2 matching over 7 bases. The germline gives CDR1 SEHNR, CDR2 FQNEAQ (reference sequence). The CDR3 totals 13 residues. Germline trimming cut 5 bases from V and 4 bases from J; bases unmatched to any gene: 5. CDR3 coding DNA: TGTGCCAGCAGCCCCCCCGGGAGGTACGAGCAGTACTTC. Translation gives CASSPPGRYEQYF. The whole variable domain, filled in from reference TRBV7-9 and TRBJ2-7, reads DTGVSQNPRHKITKRGQNVTFRCDPISEHNRLYWYRQTLGQGPEFLTYFQNEAQLEKSRLLSDRFSAERPKGSFSTLEIQRTEQGDSAMYLCASSPPGRYEQYFGPGTRLTVT.

This rearrangement joins TRBV18 to TRBJ2-5, with D perhaps assigned TRBD1 or TRBD2 (5 bases each). The germline V gene has CDR1 KGHSH and CDR2 LQKENI. V lost 8 bases and J 2 bases, leaving 12 bases between the germline ends. The CDR3 loop spans 13 amino acids. The CDR3 nucleotides read TGTGCCAGCGCCGGGACGGTGCAAGAGACCCAGTACTTC. Protein sequence: CASAGTVQETQYF.

The chain has TRBV2 and TRBJ1-2, with D possibly TRBD1 on 5 matching bases. Per germline, CDR1 SNHLY and CDR2 FYNNEI. Trimming pared 3 bases from V and 2 bases from J, leaving 13 bases between. The CDR3 spans 15 residues. In DNA form, the CDR3 reads TGTGCCAGCAGTGATCAAGGGCAGGGCAACTATGGCTACACCTTC. This codes for CASSDQGQGNYGYTF. The full variable domain, completed using reference TRBV2 and TRBJ1-2, is EPEVTQTPSHQVTQMGQEVILRCVPISNHLYFYWYRQILGQKVEFLVSFYNNEISEKSEIFDDQFSVERPDGSNFTLKIRSTKLEDSAMYFCASSDQGQGNYGYTFGSGTRLTVV.